This T cell receptor beta chain was retrieved from a study of blood T cells in healthy people across ages. The CDR3 runs 18 residues. The V gene end was trimmed by 7 bases and the J gene end by 1 base; junction bases not matched to a gene: 13. Germline V lookup: CDR1 SGHRS, CDR2 YFSETQ. Sample-barcoded 5' priming and a J-beta primer mix drove a second PCR of about 6 to 12 cycles. One entry per CDR3 protein results from TCRdb running MiXCR on the 5' RACE reads. This sample has about 1.6 million distinct CDR3 sequences, with almost 35% found just once. The source material was blood. The rearrangement uses TRBV5-1 and TRBJ2-3, with TRBD2 matching over 12 bases. The sequence came from a woman younger than 45 in good health. The DNA of the CDR3 is TGCGCCAGCCCCGGCGTTGGGACTAGCGGGTTACGCACAGATACGCAGTATTTT. Amino acids: CASPGVGTSGLRTDTQYF.